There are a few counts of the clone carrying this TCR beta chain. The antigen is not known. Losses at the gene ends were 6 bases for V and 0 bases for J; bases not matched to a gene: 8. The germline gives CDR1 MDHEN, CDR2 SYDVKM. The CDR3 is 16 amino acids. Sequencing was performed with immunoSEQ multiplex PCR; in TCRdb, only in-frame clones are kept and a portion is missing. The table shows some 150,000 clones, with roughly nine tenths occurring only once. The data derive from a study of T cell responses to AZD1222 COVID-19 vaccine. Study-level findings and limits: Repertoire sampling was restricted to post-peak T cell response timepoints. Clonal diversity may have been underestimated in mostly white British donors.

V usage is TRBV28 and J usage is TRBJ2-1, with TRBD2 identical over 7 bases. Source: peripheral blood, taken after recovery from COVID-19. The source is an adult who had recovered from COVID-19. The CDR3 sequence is CASSSLGGVSYNEQFF. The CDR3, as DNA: TGTGCCAGCAGCTCCCTTGGGGGGGTCTCCTACAATGAGCAGTTCTTC.